These T cell receptor beta chains were read from a single sample in a study of Ad26.COV2.S vaccination and SARS-CoV-2 variants. Sequencing was performed with immunoSEQ multiplex PCR; in TCRdb, only in-frame clones are kept and a portion is missing. Of about 350,000 clones listed, about 85% are singletons. The sample here was peripheral blood, taken in a trial of Ad26.COV2.S vaccine versus placebo. Receptor source: a person between 18 and 60 years old who received the Ad26.COV2.S COVID-19 vaccine or a placebo. Each CDR3 is given with its conserved first and last residue. The order of the fields is J gene, clone size, D gene, V gene, CDR3 DNA, CDR3 protein. D genes are given only for firm matches. A row's size may be missing; if present it is once, few, many or a size class.

J: TRBJ1-4
size: -
D: -
V: TRBV19
DNA: TGTGCCAGTAGTATTGGCTTTGGAGGTGAAAAACTGTTTTTT
CDR3: CASSIGFGGEKLFF

J: TRBJ2-4
size: few
D: -
V: TRBV4-1
DNA: TGCGCCAGCAGCGCACGACTAGATCAAAACATTCAGTACTTC
CDR3: CASSARLDQNIQYF

J: TRBJ2-1
size: -
D: TRBD1
V: TRBV6-2/TRBV6-3
DNA: TGTGCCAGCAGTGGACAGGCCAATGAGCAGTTCTTC
CDR3: CASSGQANEQFF

J: TRBJ2-1
size: -
D: -
V: TRBV18
DNA: TGTGCCAGCTCACCACCGGGGTTATGGGACAATGAGCAGTTCTTC
CDR3: CASSPPGLWDNEQFF

J: TRBJ2-1
size: few
D: -
V: TRBV29-1
DNA: TGCAGCGTTGAAGTAACCGGCAATGAGCAGTTCTTC
CDR3: CSVEVTGNEQFF

J: TRBJ2-1
size: -
D: -
V: TRBV2
DNA: TGTGCCAGCAGTTTTCAGAGCTCCTACAATGAGCAGTTCTTC
CDR3: CASSFQSSYNEQFF

J: TRBJ2-7
size: -
D: -
V: TRBV18
DNA: TGTGCCAGCTCACCCCTTACAGCGCGGGGAGTAGGCGAGCAGTACTTC
CDR3: CASSPLTARGVGEQYF

J: TRBJ2-5
size: -
D: -
V: TRBV2
DNA: TGTGCCAGCAGTGGACTCACAAGAGGGGAGACCCAGTACTTC
CDR3: CASSGLTRGETQYF

J: TRBJ2-3
size: -
D: -
V: TRBV9
DNA: TGTGCCAGCAGCCCGCGGGGATGGACCTTGTCCCCAGATACGCAGTATTTT
CDR3: CASSPRGWTLSPDTQYF

J: TRBJ2-5
size: once
D: TRBD2
V: TRBV27
DNA: TGTGCCAGCAGTGTTACTAGCGGGATTCAAGAGACCCAGTACTTC
CDR3: CASSVTSGIQETQYF

J: TRBJ1-2
size: -
D: -
V: TRBV29-1
DNA: TGCAGCGTTGTTGAGGGGTGGGGGAACTATGGCTACACCTTC
CDR3: CSVVEGWGNYGYTF

J: TRBJ1-1
size: -
D: -
V: TRBV5-1
DNA: TGCGCCAGCAGCTTGGGCGGAACGAACACTGAAGCTTTCTTT
CDR3: CASSLGGTNTEAFF

J: TRBJ2-5
size: -
D: TRBD2
V: TRBV6-2/TRBV6-3
DNA: TGTGCCAGCAGTCTACGGTTGACTAGCGGGGGCCAAGAGACCCAGTACTTC
CDR3: CASSLRLTSGGQETQYF

J: TRBJ2-7
size: few
D: -
V: TRBV27
DNA: TGTGCCACCACAAACGGGGCCGCCACCGAGCAGTACTTC
CDR3: CATTNGAATEQYF

J: TRBJ2-1
size: -
D: -
V: TRBV3-1/TRBV3-2
DNA: TGTGCCAGCAGCCAAGATCCCCAGGGCGACGTGAGCTCCTACAATGAGCAGTTCTTC
CDR3: CASSQDPQGDVSSYNEQFF

J: TRBJ1-4
size: -
D: -
V: TRBV11-2
DNA: TGTGCCAGCAGTCTAAATGAAAAACTGTTTTTT
CDR3: CASSLNEKLFF

J: TRBJ1-5
size: -
D: -
V: TRBV6-1
DNA: TGTGCCAGCAGTGAACAGGGGACACGGCCGAATCAGCCCCAGCATTTT
CDR3: CASSEQGTRPNQPQHF

J: TRBJ2-1
size: -
D: -
V: TRBV7-2
DNA: TGTGCCAGCAGCTTAGATATTTCTTACGGGCGGGATGAGCAGTTCTTC
CDR3: CASSLDISYGRDEQFF

J: TRBJ2-3
size: -
D: TRBD2
V: TRBV3-1/TRBV3-2
DNA: TGTGCCAGCAGCCAAAGCGGGGGGGCCCGGAATACGCAGTATTTT
CDR3: CASSQSGGARNTQYF

J: TRBJ1-5
size: -
D: TRBD1
V: TRBV18
DNA: TGTGCCAGCTCACCCGGGACAGACGGGGGCTCCCAGCATTTT
CDR3: CASSPGTDGGSQHF

J: TRBJ2-5
size: -
D: -
V: TRBV30
DNA: TGTGCCTGGAGTCCCTGGGGAGGCGGAGAGACCCAGTACTTC
CDR3: CAWSPWGGGETQYF

J: TRBJ2-3
size: -
D: TRBD2
V: TRBV6-4
DNA: TGTGCCAGCAGTGACGGGACTAGCGACACAGATACGCAGTATTTT
CDR3: CASSDGTSDTDTQYF

J: TRBJ2-3
size: -
D: -
V: TRBV2
DNA: TGTGCCAGCAGTGAATGGGGGCCCGACACAGATACGCAGTATTTT
CDR3: CASSEWGPDTDTQYF

J: TRBJ1-2
size: once
D: -
V: TRBV4-3
DNA: TGCGCCAGCAGCCAAGATACAGGGCTGGCTAACTATGGCTACACCTTC
CDR3: CASSQDTGLANYGYTF

J: TRBJ2-7
size: once
D: TRBD1
V: TRBV23-1
DNA: TGCGCCAGCAGTCAATCTAAAGGCAGGGGGCCTTACGAGCAGTACTTC
CDR3: CASSQSKGRGPYEQYF

J: TRBJ1-4
size: once
D: -
V: TRBV9
DNA: TGTGCCAGCATAGGGGGGTCTCTCGCAACTAATGAAAAACTGTTTTTT
CDR3: CASIGGSLATNEKLFF

J: TRBJ2-2
size: -
D: -
V: TRBV6-2/TRBV6-3
DNA: TGTGCCAGCAGTCGGACAAGGATCCCCGGGGAGCTGTTTTTT
CDR3: CASSRTRIPGELFF

J: TRBJ1-1
size: -
D: -
V: TRBV5-1
DNA: TGCGCCAGCAGCTTGGAGCGGGTGGGGACTGAAGCTTTCTTT
CDR3: CASSLERVGTEAFF

J: TRBJ1-2
size: -
D: -
V: TRBV20-1
DNA: TGCAGTGCCCTGTCGTCCTATGGCTACACCTTC
CDR3: CSALSSYGYTF

J: TRBJ1-2
size: -
D: TRBD1
V: TRBV5-1
DNA: TGCGCCAGCAGCCAGAACAGGGGGCTTAACTATGGCTACACCTTC
CDR3: CASSQNRGLNYGYTF

J: TRBJ1-1
size: once
D: -
V: TRBV24-1
DNA: TGTGCCACCAGTGATTCGACGGGTCTTAGAGCTTTCTTT
CDR3: CATSDSTGLRAFF

J: TRBJ2-1
size: -
D: TRBD2
V: TRBV19
DNA: TGTGCCAGTAGTCCCCGGACAGCGGGGGTTTACAATGAGCAGTTCTTC
CDR3: CASSPRTAGVYNEQFF

J: TRBJ1-1
size: -
D: -
V: TRBV4-3
DNA: TGCGCCAGCAGCCAAGTTACCAGGAACACTGAAGCTTTCTTT
CDR3: CASSQVTRNTEAFF

J: TRBJ2-7
size: -
D: TRBD1
V: TRBV28
DNA: TGTGCCAGCAGGGGACAGGGGGGCTCCTACGAGCAGTACTTC
CDR3: CASRGQGGSYEQYF

J: TRBJ2-5
size: once
D: -
V: TRBV5-8
DNA: TGTGCCAGCAGCTTGGCCGCAAGCGGTCAAGGTTCAGAGACCCAGTACTTC
CDR3: CASSLAASGQGSETQYF

J: TRBJ2-1
size: once
D: -
V: TRBV6-2/TRBV6-3
DNA: TGTGCCAGCAGCGATGGTGGTGGGGGCGAGGCGAATGAGCAGTTCTTC
CDR3: CASSDGGGGEANEQFF

J: TRBJ2-5
size: -
D: -
V: TRBV7-6
DNA: TGTGCCAGCAGCACCCGGACGGCTAGTCAAGAGACCCAGTACTTC
CDR3: CASSTRTASQETQYF

J: TRBJ2-7
size: few
D: -
V: TRBV4-3
DNA: TGCGCCAGCAGCCAAGATTCTAGATCCTACGAGCAGTACTTC
CDR3: CASSQDSRSYEQYF

J: TRBJ2-3
size: once
D: TRBD2
V: TRBV11-2
DNA: TGTGCCAGCAGCCCCCGGCTAGCGGGGAGCACAGATACGCAGTATTTT
CDR3: CASSPRLAGSTDTQYF

J: TRBJ2-5
size: -
D: -
V: TRBV7-7
DNA: TGTGCCAGCAGCCCCATGGGGGGGACCCAGTACTTC
CDR3: CASSPMGGTQYF

J: TRBJ2-7
size: -
D: -
V: TRBV13
DNA: TGTGCCAGCAGCTTATTATGGGACGAGCAGTACTTC
CDR3: CASSLLWDEQYF

J: TRBJ1-5
size: few
D: TRBD1
V: TRBV2
DNA: TGTGCCAGCAGTTACAGGGGAGGTCAGCCCCAGCATTTT
CDR3: CASSYRGGQPQHF

J: TRBJ2-1
size: -
D: -
V: TRBV27
DNA: TGTGCCAGCAGTTTCAGGGGTAATGAGCAGTTCTTC
CDR3: CASSFRGNEQFF

J: TRBJ2-1
size: -
D: -
V: TRBV29-1
DNA: TGCAGCGTTGAAAGTCAGGGCAAAGGGTACAATGAGCAGTTCTTC
CDR3: CSVESQGKGYNEQFF

J: TRBJ2-3
size: few
D: -
V: TRBV6-1
DNA: TGTGCCAGCAGTGAAGGGACGGCTAGCACAGATACGCAGTATTTT
CDR3: CASSEGTASTDTQYF

J: TRBJ2-2
size: -
D: -
V: TRBV7-9
DNA: TGTGCCAGCAGCCGTGGACCGAACACCGGGGAGCTGTTTTTT
CDR3: CASSRGPNTGELFF

J: TRBJ2-3
size: -
D: -
V: TRBV18
DNA: TGTGCCAGCTCACCACGGACAGCGCCCACAGATACGCAGTATTTT
CDR3: CASSPRTAPTDTQYF

J: TRBJ2-2
size: -
D: TRBD2
V: TRBV7-9
DNA: TGTGCCAGCAGCCCATGGCCTAGCGGAGTAACCGGGGAGCTGTTTTTT
CDR3: CASSPWPSGVTGELFF

J: TRBJ2-1
size: -
D: TRBD2
V: TRBV5-1
DNA: TGCGCCAGCAGATTGACTAGCGGCAGCTCCTACAATGAGCAGTTCTTC
CDR3: CASRLTSGSSYNEQFF

J: TRBJ2-7
size: -
D: -
V: TRBV19
DNA: TGTGCCAGTAGTTACGCAGAGGACTACGAGCAGTACTTC
CDR3: CASSYAEDYEQYF

J: TRBJ2-1
size: -
D: TRBD2
V: TRBV11-2
DNA: TGTGCCAGCAGCTCACTAGCGGGGCCCACGCGCGGAGAGCAGTTCTTC
CDR3: CASSSLAGPTRGEQFF

J: TRBJ2-7
size: -
D: TRBD1
V: TRBV18
DNA: TGTGCCAGCTCATCGACAGGGGGCGGTTACGAGCAGTACTTC
CDR3: CASSSTGGGYEQYF

J: TRBJ1-1
size: few
D: -
V: TRBV3-1/TRBV3-2
DNA: TGTGCCAGCAGCCAAGCGGGGTCATTAGGAGCCACTGAAGCTTTCTTT
CDR3: CASSQAGSLGATEAFF

J: TRBJ2-7
size: -
D: TRBD1
V: TRBV5-8
DNA: TGTGCCAGCAGCACCCGGACAGGGTCCTACGAGCAGTACTTC
CDR3: CASSTRTGSYEQYF

J: TRBJ2-1
size: -
D: TRBD1
V: TRBV4-3
DNA: TGCGCCAGCAGCCAAGGGGACAGGGACTTCAATGAGCAGTTCTTC
CDR3: CASSQGDRDFNEQFF

J: TRBJ1-1
size: -
D: -
V: TRBV5-1
DNA: TGCGCCAGCAGCTTGGTGGTGAACACTGAAGCTTTCTTT
CDR3: CASSLVVNTEAFF

J: TRBJ1-1
size: few
D: TRBD1
V: TRBV6-1
DNA: TGTGCCAGCAGTGAACGGACAGGGGGCATGAACACTGAAGCTTTCTTT
CDR3: CASSERTGGMNTEAFF

J: TRBJ1-4
size: -
D: -
V: TRBV5-1
DNA: TGCGCCAGCAAGGACCTGGACAGTAATGAAAAACTGTTTTTT
CDR3: CASKDLDSNEKLFF

J: TRBJ2-1
size: -
D: TRBD1
V: TRBV6-2/TRBV6-3
DNA: TGTGCCAGCAGCAACAGGGGATCGTCCTACAATGAGCAGTTCTTC
CDR3: CASSNRGSSYNEQFF

J: TRBJ1-1
size: -
D: TRBD1
V: TRBV28
DNA: TGTGCCAGCAGTTTAGGGCAGGGGGCTGAAGCTTTCTTT
CDR3: CASSLGQGAEAFF